The clone carrying this T cell receptor (beta chain) was detected many times. Its specificity is unknown. Individual cDNA molecules each carried unique molecular identifiers attached by the library. In TCRdb, the RACE reads were re-called with MiXCR into one record per CDR3 protein. Among some 330,000 distinct CDR3 sequences listed, around 5.5% were seen once. This sample was included in a study of human T cells and chemical hapten exposure. The study, taken as a whole, reports: Clustering by CDR3 similarity yielded significantly more large clusters from expanded TCRs than controls.

Time point specified: pre-sensitization, week 0. The treatment: therapeutic diphenylcyclopropenone sensitization with weekly scalp DPC. Trimming left V 7 bases short and J 3 bases short, with 10 bases between. This CDR3 has 13 amino acids. Germline assignment: CDR1 MDHEN and CDR2 SYDVKM. The input for sequencing was whole blood, taken in connection with sensitization to the hapten diphenylcyclopropenone (DPC). The rearrangement joins TRBV28 to TRBJ1-5; tentative D call: TRBD1 (5 bases). This clonotype was sampled from a woman in her late teens or twenties with alopecia areata. Some clones in this sample may be carry-over from other donors' samples. CDR3 nucleotides: TGTGCCAGCACCCCAGGGCCCAATCAGCCCCAGCATTTT. Its protein product is CASTPGPNQPQHF.